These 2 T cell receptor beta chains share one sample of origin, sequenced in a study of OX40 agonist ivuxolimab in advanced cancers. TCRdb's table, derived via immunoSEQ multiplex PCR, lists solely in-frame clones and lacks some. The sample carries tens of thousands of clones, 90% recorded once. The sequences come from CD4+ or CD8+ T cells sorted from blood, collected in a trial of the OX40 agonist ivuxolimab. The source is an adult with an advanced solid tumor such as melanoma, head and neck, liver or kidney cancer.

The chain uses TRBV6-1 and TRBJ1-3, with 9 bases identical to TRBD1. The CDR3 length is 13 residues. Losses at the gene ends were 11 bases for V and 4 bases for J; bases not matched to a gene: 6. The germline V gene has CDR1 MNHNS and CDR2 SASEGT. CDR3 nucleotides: TGTGCCGGCGGACAGGGGCAAGGAAACACCATATATTTT. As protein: CAGGQGQGNTIYF.

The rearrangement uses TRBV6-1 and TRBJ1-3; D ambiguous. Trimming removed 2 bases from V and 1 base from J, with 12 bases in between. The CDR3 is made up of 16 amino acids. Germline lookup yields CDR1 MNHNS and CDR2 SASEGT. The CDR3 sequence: CASSELSGGSGNTIYF. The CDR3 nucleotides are TGTGCCAGCAGTGAACTGAGCGGAGGGTCTGGAAACACCATATATTTT.